This T cell receptor beta chain was documented in a study of Ad26.COV2.S vaccination and SARS-CoV-2 variants. At the level of the study: Ad26.COV2.S, an intramuscular injection, was given once or twice 56 days apart. Study-wide points: Placebo recipients trailed vaccine recipients in spike-specific TCR breadth. CD8+ and CD4+ T cells specific for spike reportedly responded with substantial breadth after vaccination.

Treatment given: about 20 received Ad26.COV2.S at low or high dose, single or two shots; 5 received placebo; per-sample allocation not given. Sample collection was performed on day 63 after the first vaccine or placebo injection. CDR1 is GTSNPN, CDR2 SVGIG, per germline (reference sequence). V shed 2 bases and J 8 bases; nucleotides not matched to a gene: 8. The CDR3 sequence is 14 residues long. To note about this clone: The antigen remains unidentified.

TCRdb keeps only in-frame clones here, not all; method: immunoSEQ multiplex PCR. The table lists over 450,000 clones, 80% to 90% of them singletons. V and J are TRBV30 and TRBJ1-4; 7 positions agree with TRBD1. Sample: peripheral blood, taken in a trial of Ad26.COV2.S vaccine versus placebo. This receptor was obtained from a person between 18 and 60 years old who received the Ad26.COV2.S COVID-19 vaccine or a placebo. Written as DNA, the CDR3 is TGTGCCTGGAGTTCTAAGACAGGGAGAGAAAAACTGTTTTTT. It is translated as CAWSSKTGREKLFF.